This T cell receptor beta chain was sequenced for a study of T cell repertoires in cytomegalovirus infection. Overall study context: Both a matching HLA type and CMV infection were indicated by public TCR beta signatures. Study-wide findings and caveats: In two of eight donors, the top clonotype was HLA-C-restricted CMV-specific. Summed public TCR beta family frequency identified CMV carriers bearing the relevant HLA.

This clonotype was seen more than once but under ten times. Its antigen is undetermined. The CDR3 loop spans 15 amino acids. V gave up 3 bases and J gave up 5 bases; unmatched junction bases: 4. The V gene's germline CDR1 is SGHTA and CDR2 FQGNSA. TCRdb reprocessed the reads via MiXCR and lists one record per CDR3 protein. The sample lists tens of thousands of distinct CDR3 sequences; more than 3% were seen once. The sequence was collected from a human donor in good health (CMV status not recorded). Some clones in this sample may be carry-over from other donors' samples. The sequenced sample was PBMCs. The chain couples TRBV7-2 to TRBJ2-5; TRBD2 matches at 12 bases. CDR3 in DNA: TGTGCCAGCAGCTTTCGGACTAGCGGGGAGGAGACCCAGTACTTC. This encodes CASSFRTSGEETQYF.